This TCR beta chain stems from a study of cytomegalovirus exposure and HLA in healthy donors. Study observations and caveats: It was confirmed in vitro that three of the CMV-associated chains were specific for CMV antigens. Researchers counted around 180 TCR beta chains as cytomegalovirus-associated. Reports indicated that the classifier achieved high specificity and sensitivity in diagnosing cytomegalovirus status.

While the first cohort had 650 to 850 subjects, the donors belonged to the separate validation cohort of over a hundred subjects. TCRdb's table, derived via immunoSEQ multiplex PCR, lists solely in-frame clones and lacks some. The sample lists approximately 220,000 clones, approximately 80% occurring once. Concerning this clone itself: Its antigen is unknown.

Material: PBMCs. The source of this sequence is a woman in her thirties in good health and CMV-seropositive.

CDR3 DNA: TGTGCCAGCAGCGCTCGACAGGGGGCGGGAGATACGCAGTATTTT. It yields the protein CASSARQGAGDTQYF. The chain carries TRBV9 and TRBJ2-3; 10 bases are a match to TRBD1. V shed 3 bases, J shed 5 bases, and the junction held 6 bases outside the gene matches. The CDR3 runs 15 residues. The germline gives CDR1 SGDLS, CDR2 YYNGEE. The full variable domain, its missing parts supplied by reference TRBV9 and TRBJ2-3, is DSGVTQTPKHLITATGQRVTLRCSPRSGDLSVYWYQQSLDQGLQFLIQYYNGEERAKGNILERFSAQQFPDLHSELNLSSLELGDSALYFCASSARQGAGDTQYFGPGTRLTVL.